Presented here are 2 T cell receptor beta chains from one specimen sequenced in a study of radiotherapy plus CTLA-4 blockade in lung cancer. Libraries were prepared by immunoSEQ multiplex PCR; TCRdb keeps only in-frame clonotypes and omits some of them. The sample comprises roughly 90,000 clones, approximately 80% of which are singletons, and about 25% rests with the top ten. The source material was peripheral blood, sampled from a patient treated with radiotherapy plus ipilimumab. The source is a human donor with non-small cell lung cancer that progressed on radiotherapy plus ipilimumab.

The chain joins TRBV5-1 to TRBJ2-1; D perhaps matches TRBD2 (5 bases). The germline gives CDR1 SGHRS, CDR2 YFSETQ. The CDR3 is 12 amino acids. The germline V and J ends were trimmed by 5 bases and 7 bases, with 10 bases remaining between them. CDR3 nucleotide sequence: TGCGCCAGCAGTCCAACTAGTAATGAGCAGTTCTTC. Protein product: CASSPTSNEQFF.

This clone was observed once. This rearrangement joins TRBV13 to TRBJ2-3; maybe TRBD2 (6 bases). CDR3 length: 18 residues. The V gene lost 5 bases and the J gene lost 0 bases, with 21 bases spanning the gap. Germline CDR1 is PRHDT and CDR2 is FYEKMQ (reference sequence). The CDR3 sequence is CASSDGTPTIFSTDTQYF. The CDR3 DNA follows: TGTGCCAGCAGCGACGGGACTCCCACCATCTTTAGCACAGATACGCAGTATTTT.